The T cell receptor (beta chain) under discussion was sequenced for a study of blood T cells in healthy people across ages. A second about 6 to 12 cycle PCR used barcoded and J-beta primers. Each CDR3 protein is one row after TCRdb ran MiXCR on the 5' RACE reads. The sample contains about 940,000 distinct CDR3 sequences, 45% to 50% of which appear only once. In its sample, this clonotype was seen a few times. The V segment lost 1 base and the J segment 4 bases; nucleotides outside the gene matches: 3. The CDR3 is 15 residues long. Germline V CDR1 and CDR2: MNHNS, SASEGT. The clonotype originates from a man aged 25 to 45 in good health. Sequencing input: blood. The genes are TRBV6-1 and TRBJ2-7, with 11 bases fitting TRBD1. CDR3 DNA: TGTGCCAGCAGTGAAGGGGACAGGGGGAGGTACGAGCAGTACTTC. Translated: CASSEGDRGRYEQYF.